This TCR beta chain was sequenced in a study of cytomegalovirus exposure and HLA in healthy donors. Study-level results: Data from an earlier analysis indicated that most TCR beta V segments were productive either about 87% or about 30% of the time. An apparent linkage of common viral pathogens to several of the most significant clusters emerged in a later analysis. Researchers catalogued 164 TCR beta chains as cytomegalovirus-associated.

In the case of this clone: Its target is unknown. At one end the junction does not follow the germline gene, possibly because of a read error.

Although they were nominally healthy when sampled, donors likely had unrecorded immune exposures. The CDR3 runs to 15 residues. Germline lookup yields CDR1 WNHNN and CDR2 SYGVQD (reference sequence). PCR primers comprised 60 Vbeta and 13 Jbeta primers. Profiling relied on immunoSEQ multiplex PCR, and the TCRdb table lists in-frame clones only, not all of them. The table records approximately 110,000 clones, about 70% of them present only once. Sequences were obtained from PBMCs. The TCR comes from a man aged 50 to 60 in good health and CMV-seropositive. V and J are TRBV10-1 and TRBJ2-6; possibly TRBD1 for D (5 bases). CDR3 coding DNA: TGCGCCAGCTCTCGTTCGGGCTCTGGGGCCAACGGCCTGACTTTC. It codes for CASSRSGSGANGLTF.